This T cell receptor (beta chain) was recorded in a study of T-cell reconstitution after alpha-beta-depleted transplantation in children. The germline V gene has CDR1 MNHNS and CDR2 SASEGT. Trimming took 7 bases from V and 3 from J, leaving 16 bases between them. This CDR3 spans 14 amino acids. During its preparation, the TCRbeta library received unique molecular identifiers. TCRdb reprocessed the PCR reads with MiXCR, giving one entry per CDR3 protein. The repertoire has 190,000 or so distinct CDR3 sequences, less than 8% of them found once; the top ten carry around 3.1%. The sample holds many counts of this clonotype.

The receptor comes from a human donor who donated a stem cell graft to a child with Wiskott-Aldrich syndrome. This chain uses TRBV6-1 with TRBJ2-7, with D possibly being TRBD1 or TRBD2 (6 bases each). This specimen consisted of PBMCs from the stem cell graft donor, obtained from the stem cell graft. CDR3 loop: CASKGGLNYYEQYF. The CDR3 region has the DNA TGTGCCAGCAAGGGGGGACTTAACTACTACGAGCAGTACTTC.